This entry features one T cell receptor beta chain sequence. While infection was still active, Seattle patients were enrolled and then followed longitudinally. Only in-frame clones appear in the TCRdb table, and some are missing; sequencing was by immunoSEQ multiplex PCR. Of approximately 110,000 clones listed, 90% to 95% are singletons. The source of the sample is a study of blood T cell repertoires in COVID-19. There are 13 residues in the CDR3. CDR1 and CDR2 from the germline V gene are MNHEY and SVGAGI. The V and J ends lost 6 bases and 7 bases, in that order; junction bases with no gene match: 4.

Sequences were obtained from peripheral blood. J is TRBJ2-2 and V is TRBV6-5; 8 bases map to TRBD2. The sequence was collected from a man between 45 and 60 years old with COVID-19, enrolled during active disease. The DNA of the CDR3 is TGTGCCAGCAGGCTCCGGGGGGGCGGGGAGCTGTTTTTT. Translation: CASRLRGGGELFF.